The rows below give T cell receptor beta chains drawn from one sample of a study of lymphopenia after photon versus proton radiotherapy. Measured with immunoSEQ multiplex PCR; TCRdb has only the in-frame clones, and not every one. The sample holds more than 45,000 clones, less than 85% seen once. The sequencing here drew on peripheral blood, taken from a patient treated with proton-based radiotherapy. The receptors come from a man in his fifties or sixties with pancreatic cancer. Both conserved end residues are part of each CDR3. D genes are given only for firm matches. Part of the rows lack a size; the others show once, few, many or a class for expanded clones.

clone_size	d_call	v_call	j_call	cdr3_nt	cdr3_aa
-	-	TRBV19	TRBJ2-2	TGTGCCACCCGAGGCGGTCCGAACACCGGGGAGCTGTTTTTT	CATRGGPNTGELFF
few	TRBD2	TRBV5-1	TRBJ2-2	TGCGCCAGCAGCTTAGTTGGCGGGAGTCGAACCGGGGAGCTGTTTTTT	CASSLVGGSRTGELFF
once	-	TRBV7-8	TRBJ1-1	TGTGCCAGCAGCCTACGAACGGGACACCTGAACACTGAAGCTTTCTTT	CASSLRTGHLNTEAFF
once	-	TRBV10-3	TRBJ2-6	TGTGCCATCCCGGGAGAGCCCGCCTCTGGGGCCAACGTCCTGACTTTC	CAIPGEPASGANVLTF
-	-	TRBV6-5	TRBJ1-1	TGTGCCAGCAGTTTCCAGGGGAGTGGCACTGAAGCTTTCTTT	CASSFQGSGTEAFF
-	TRBD1	TRBV6-6	TRBJ1-2	TGTGCCAGCAGTTACCCCCGGACAGGGATCGGCTACACCTTC	CASSYPRTGIGYTF
-	TRBD2	TRBV11-3	TRBJ2-2	TGTGCCAGCAGCGGACCGGGACTAGCGGGAGACTCTGGCTACACCGGGGAGCTGTTTTTT	CASSGPGLAGDSGYTGELFF
few	TRBD1	TRBV7-9	TRBJ1-4	TGTGCCAGCAGCGCTCAGGGGGCAACTAATGAAAAACTGTTTTTT	CASSAQGATNEKLFF
-	-	TRBV6-5	TRBJ1-5	TGTGCCAGCAGTTACTCAAGAAATAGTAATCAGCCCCAGCATTTT	CASSYSRNSNQPQHF
-	-	TRBV6-1	TRBJ1-2	TGTGCCAGCAGTGAGGGTGGGGGGTATAGCATCTATGGCTACACCTTC	CASSEGGGYSIYGYTF
once	-	TRBV2	TRBJ2-1	TGTGCCAGCAGGTACGGAGTAGCATACAATGAGCAGTTCTTC	CASRYGVAYNEQFF
-	TRBD2	TRBV9	TRBJ2-2	TGTGCCAGCAGAGCGGGGACCAGCGGGTCCGCGAACACCGGGGAGCTGTTTTTT	CASRAGTSGSANTGELFF
-	-	TRBV10-1	TRBJ2-1	TGCGCCAGCAGTGAGTCGATAGTCAATGAGCAGTTCTTC	CASSESIVNEQFF
-	-	TRBV28	TRBJ2-6	TGTGCCAGCAGCCCAGCATTAGGTCGGGGAAGGAAAACTGGGGCCAACGTCCTGACTTTC	CASSPALGRGRKTGANVLTF
-	-	TRBV19	TRBJ1-5	TGTGCCAGCACCTTCAGGACCGGGACCCAGCCCCAGCATTTT	CASTFRTGTQPQHF
-	-	TRBV27	TRBJ2-3	TGTGCCAGCAGTTTATCGTGGAGCTCCGACACGCAGTATTTT	CASSLSWSSDTQYF
-	-	TRBV7-9	TRBJ2-7	TGTGCCAGCAGCTTAGATGGACTGCACTACGAGCAGTACTTC	CASSLDGLHYEQYF
-	-	TRBV10-2	TRBJ2-3	TGCGCCAGCAGTGAGCCAGCGAACCCTAGCACAGATACGCAGTATTTT	CASSEPANPSTDTQYF
few	-	TRBV19	TRBJ1-5	TGTGCCAGTAGTGAGGGGTTAAATCAGCCCCAGCATTTT	CASSEGLNQPQHF
-	TRBD2	TRBV27	TRBJ2-3	TGTGCCAGCAGTTGGGCGGGAGCCTCGAATACGCAGTATTTT	CASSWAGASNTQYF
-	TRBD1	TRBV30	TRBJ1-5	TGTGCCTGGAGTGTAAAGGGGGCGCGACAGCCCCAGCATTTT	CAWSVKGARQPQHF
-	-	TRBV28	TRBJ1-1	TGTGCCAGCTACCCGACGGGTTTCGGCACTGAAGCTTTCTTT	CASYPTGFGTEAFF
-	-	TRBV5-6	TRBJ2-7	TGTGCCAGCAGCTTGTCCGGGAGAAACTACGAGCAGTACTTC	CASSLSGRNYEQYF
-	TRBD1	TRBV6-5	TRBJ1-1	TGTGCCAGCAGTGCGGACAGGGGAGGCACTGAAGCTTTCTTT	CASSADRGGTEAFF
-	-	TRBV5-6	TRBJ2-1	TGTGCCAGCAGCTTTGGTTTTACAGGGAAAGCCTACAATGAGCAGTTCTTC	CASSFGFTGKAYNEQFF
-	-	TRBV19	TRBJ1-1	TGTGCCAGTAGTATGGGCTTGACAGGCACTGAAGCTTTCTTT	CASSMGLTGTEAFF
-	TRBD2	TRBV5-4	TRBJ2-3	TGTGCCAGCAGCGGCGGGGGAGCGGGAGGCCCCACTAGCACAGATACGCAGTATTTT	CASSGGGAGGPTSTDTQYF
-	-	TRBV5-1	TRBJ2-1	TGCGCCAGCAGCTTGGTCTACGGGGGCACCTACAATGAGCAGTTCTTC	CASSLVYGGTYNEQFF
-	-	TRBV7-9	TRBJ2-5	TGTGCCAGCAGCCCCTTAGGGGGGGTGACGGTGAGGGAAGAGACCCAGTACTTC	CASSPLGGVTVREETQYF
-	-	TRBV5-1	TRBJ2-2	TGCGCCAGCAGCTTCGGCGCGGCTAAGAACACCGGGGAGCTGTTTTTT	CASSFGAAKNTGELFF
-	TRBD1	TRBV28	TRBJ1-3	TGTGCCAGCAGTCCAGGGGGCCCTGGAAACACCATATATTTT	CASSPGGPGNTIYF